Listed here is a single T cell receptor beta chain. The source of the sample is a study of T cell responses to AZD1222 COVID-19 vaccine. Clones were read by immunoSEQ multiplex PCR, and TCRdb kept only the in-frame ones, dropping some. The sample contains some 140,000 clones, 90% to 95% of which appear only once. Germline CDR1 SGHNT, CDR2 YYREEE (reference sequence). CDR3 length: 15 residues. The trim removed 4 bases at V and 1 base at J, leaving 5 bases unmatched. Sequenced material: peripheral blood, taken on day 0 of AZD1222 vaccination. The chain has TRBV5-4 and TRBJ2-3; 8 bases agree with TRBD1. This clonotype was obtained from an adult in good health. The CDR3 DNA reads TGTGCCAGCAGCACGCCGGGACAGGGCACAGATACGCAGTATTTT. It is translated as CASSTPGQGTDTQYF.